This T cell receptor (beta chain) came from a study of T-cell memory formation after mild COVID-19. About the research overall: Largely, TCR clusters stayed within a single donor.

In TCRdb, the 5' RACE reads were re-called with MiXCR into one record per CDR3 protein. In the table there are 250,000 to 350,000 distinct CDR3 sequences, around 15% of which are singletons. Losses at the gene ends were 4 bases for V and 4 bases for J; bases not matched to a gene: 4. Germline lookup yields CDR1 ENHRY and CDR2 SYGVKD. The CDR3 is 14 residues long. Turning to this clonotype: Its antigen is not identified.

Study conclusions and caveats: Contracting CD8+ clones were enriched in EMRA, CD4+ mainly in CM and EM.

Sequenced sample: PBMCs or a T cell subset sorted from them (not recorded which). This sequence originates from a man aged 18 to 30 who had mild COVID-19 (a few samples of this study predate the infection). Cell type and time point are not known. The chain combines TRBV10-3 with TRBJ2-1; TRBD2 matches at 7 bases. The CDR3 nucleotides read TGTGCCATCAGTGCGGGCGGGGGATACAATGAGCAGTTCTTC. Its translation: CAISAGGGYNEQFF.